The entry below gives a single TCR beta chain sequence along with its context. TCRdb's copy holds only in-frame clones and misses some; the assay was immunoSEQ multiplex PCR. The sample has under 250,000 clones, more than 70% seen once. This entry belongs to a study of blood T cell repertoires in COVID-19. About the research overall: Whether acute or convalescent, the COVID-19 samples came from the United States, Italy and Spain. PBMCs, B-cell-depleted T cells, or T cells were the source of the cDNA or gDNA that made up the material.

Patients in Seattle were enrolled during active infection, then followed longitudinally. The germline gives CDR1 SNHLY, CDR2 FYNNEI. The V end lost 2 bases, the J end lost 2 bases, and 12 bases lay between the germline ends. The length of the CDR3 is 15 residues. The sample taken for sequencing was peripheral blood. The V and J genes are TRBV2 and TRBJ1-1; maybe TRBD1 (5 bases). The sequence was collected from a woman older than 75 with COVID-19, enrolled during active disease. CDR3 nucleotides: TGTGCCAGCAGTGAACGATTGCAGGGCAACACTGAAGCTTTCTTT. Translation gives CASSERLQGNTEAFF. The full variable domain, with the rest looked up from reference TRBV2 and TRBJ1-1, is EPEVTQTPSHQVTQMGQEVILRCVPISNHLYFYWYRQILGQKVEFLVSFYNNEISEKSEIFDDQFSVERPDGSNFTLKIRSTKLEDSAMYFCASSERLQGNTEAFFGQGTRLTVV.